A single sample is the source of the 31 T cell receptor beta chains below, sequenced in a study of shared clonotypes between healthy human individuals. Measured with immunoSEQ multiplex PCR; TCRdb has only the in-frame clones, and not every one. The table lists 2 million to 2.5 million clones, 85% to 95% of them singletons, with 0.3% to 0.45% in the top ten. Sequencing was carried out using naive CD4+ T cells from PBMCs. The subset is: CD45RA+ positively selected. These receptors were taken from a man between 18 and 35 years old in good health. Some clones in this sample may be carry-over from other donors' samples.

The chain joins TRBV7-2 to TRBJ2-7; D call uncertain. V lost 8 bases and J 0 bases, leaving 14 bases between the germline ends. There are 14 residues in the CDR3. Germline V gives CDR1 SGHTA, CDR2 FQGNSA. The CDR3 sequence is CASVPSWSSYEQYF. CDR3 in DNA: TGTGCCAGCGTCCCTTCTTGGAGCTCCTACGAGCAGTACTTC.

The genes are TRBV28 and TRBJ2-5; D gene uncertain. The length of the CDR3 is 17 residues. Germline lookup yields CDR1 MDHEN and CDR2 SYDVKM. V lost 4 bases and J 4 bases, leaving 22 bases between the germline ends. The CDR3 loop is CASSSPALTRFGETQYF. DNA of the CDR3: TGTGCCAGCAGTTCCCCAGCGTTGACCCGGTTCGGAGAGACCCAGTACTTC.

This sequence joins TRBV25-1 and TRBJ2-1; 9 positions agree with TRBD1. CDR1 is MGHDK, CDR2 SYGVNS, per germline. The CDR3 is made up of 14 amino acids. V gave up 4 bases and J gave up 5 bases; unmatched junction bases: 3. CDR3 amino acids: CASSGDRDHNEQFF. CDR3 DNA sequence: TGTGCCAGCAGTGGGGACAGGGATCACAATGAGCAGTTCTTC.

A few counts support this clone. The CDR3 region is CASSGRDSSIADTQYF. Written as DNA, the CDR3 is TGTGCCAGCAGTGGTCGGGACAGTTCTATAGCAGATACGCAGTATTTT. V and J are TRBV6-1 and TRBJ2-3; 7 nucleotides align to TRBD1. The CDR3 totals 16 residues. CDR1 MNHNS and CDR2 SASEGT come from the germline V gene. The V segment lost 4 bases and the J segment 4 bases; nucleotides outside the gene matches: 11.

V and J are TRBV18 and TRBJ1-1; 7 bases are a match to TRBD1. Germline trimming cut 3 bases from V and 1 base from J; bases unmatched to any gene: 8. The CDR3 covers 16 residues. The germline gives CDR1 KGHSH, CDR2 LQKENI. The CDR3 sequence: CASSPSLGQPNTEAFF. The CDR3 DNA follows: TGTGCCAGCTCACCTTCTTTGGGACAGCCGAACACTGAAGCTTTCTTT.

This clone is a singleton in its sample. This chain links TRBV7-9 with TRBJ1-3; D is unclear. Trimming stripped 1 base from V and 4 bases from J, with 14 bases between. Germline V gene sequence: CDR1 SEHNR, CDR2 FQNEAQ (reference sequence). There are 16 residues in the CDR3. In nucleotides, the CDR3 is TGTGCCAGCAGCTTAGGGGCCGGGAGTACGGGAAACACCATATATTTT. Its protein is CASSLGAGSTGNTIYF.

The CDR3 loop reads CASSFGVNTGELFF. Written as DNA, the CDR3 is TGTGCCAGCAGCTTCGGGGTGAACACCGGGGAGCTGTTTTTT. The chain is built from TRBV5-6 and TRBJ2-2; possibly TRBD2 for D (5 bases). V lost 2 bases, J lost 1 base, and 6 bases lay in between. This CDR3 region has 14 residues. Per germline, CDR1 SGHDT and CDR2 YYEEEE.

This rearrangement joins TRBV19 to TRBJ1-1; 9 nucleotides agree with TRBD1. Germline CDR1 LNHDA, CDR2 SQIVND (reference sequence). Trimming at V came to 7 bases and at J to 6 bases, leaving 12 bases not matched to a gene. The CDR3 sequence is 15 residues long. The CDR3 here is CASNRDRAIGAEAFF. In DNA, the CDR3 is TGTGCCAGTAACCGGGACAGGGCCATCGGGGCTGAAGCTTTCTTT.

This chain connects TRBV18 to TRBJ1-1; D uncertain. The CDR3 loop spans 14 amino acids. The V end lost 3 bases, the J end lost 10 bases, and 18 bases lay between the germline ends. Germline V gives CDR1 KGHSH, CDR2 LQKENI. In DNA, the CDR3 is TGTGCCAGCTCACCTAAAACCCGAGGGAATCTAGCTTTCTTT. Encoded protein: CASSPKTRGNLAFF.

The gene calls are TRBV6-1 and TRBJ2-4; 7 positions agree with TRBD1. This CDR3 spans 16 amino acids. Trimming removed 0 bases from V and 6 bases from J; junction bases left unmatched: 8. Looked up from germline, CDR1 is MNHNS and CDR2 is SASEGT. This chain's CDR3 is CASSEAHRGSRNIQYF. CDR3 nucleotide sequence: TGTGCCAGCAGTGAAGCTCACAGGGGTAGCCGAAACATTCAGTACTTC.

The chain has TRBV7-3 and TRBJ1-1; D may be TRBD1 (6 bases). The CDR3 contains 14 residues. V was trimmed by 3 bases and J by 7 bases, leaving 15 bases between them. Germline assignment: CDR1 SGHTA and CDR2 FQGTGA. The CDR3 nucleotides are TGTGCCAGCAGCTTTGGAGGGGGTTATAATGAAGCTTTCTTT. Translation gives CASSFGGGYNEAFF.

The V call is TRBV6-6, the J call TRBJ2-7, with 7 bases identical to TRBD2. Germline CDR1 reads MNHNY; CDR2 reads SVGAGI (reference sequence). The CDR3 loop spans 16 amino acids. The V segment lost 0 bases and the J segment 1 base; nucleotides outside the gene matches: 6. CDR3 sequence reads: CASSYSGGRRSYEQYF. In nucleotides, the CDR3 is TGTGCCAGCAGTTACTCGGGAGGGCGCAGGTCCTACGAGCAGTACTTC.

J is TRBJ1-5 and V is TRBV9; D gene unclear. Germline values: CDR1 SGDLS, CDR2 YYNGEE. This CDR3 is 15 amino acids long. The V gene lost 4 bases and the J gene lost 1 base, with 12 bases spanning the gap. In nucleotides, the CDR3 is TGTGCCAGCAGCCCCGGCACGGACAGCAATCAGCCCCAGCATTTT. Its protein product is CASSPGTDSNQPQHF.

The chain combines TRBV7-2 with TRBJ2-1, with TRBD2 matching 10 bases. The germline V gene encodes CDR1 SGHTA and CDR2 FQGNSA. The CDR3 covers 12 residues. V was pared by 4 bases and J by 15 bases, with 6 bases of the junction left unmatched. In nucleotides, the CDR3 is TGTGCCAGCAGCTCCGAAGCGGGAGGGCTGTTCTTC. Encoded protein: CASSSEAGGLFF.

The chain links TRBV14 to TRBJ2-1, with D uncertain. In germline, CDR1 is SGHDN, CDR2 FVKESK. V shed 1 base and J shed 6 bases, with 4 bases lying between them. The CDR3 has 12 amino acids. The CDR3: CASSQVGNEQFF. DNA of the CDR3: TGTGCCAGCAGCCAAGTGGGCAATGAGCAGTTCTTC.

The chain recombines TRBV30 with TRBJ1-6; 7 bases map to TRBD1. Trimming removed 0 bases from V and 9 bases from J; junction bases left unmatched: 5. This CDR3 is 14 amino acids long. Germline loops: CDR1 GTSNPN, CDR2 SVGIG (reference sequence). The CDR3 DNA reads TGTGCCTGGAGTGTTCAGGGGGGGATTTCACCCCTCCACTTT. It translates to CAWSVQGGISPLHF.

This clone was seen a single time. This sequence joins TRBV5-1 and TRBJ2-1; 11 bases map to TRBD2. V trimming: 0 bases; J trimming: 7 bases; junction bases outside the gene matches: 6. This CDR3 contains 16 residues. Germline CDR1 SGHRS, CDR2 YFSETQ. CDR3: CASSLEGTSGRNEQFF. The DNA of the CDR3 is TGCGCCAGCAGCTTGGAGGGGACTAGCGGCCGGAATGAGCAGTTCTTC.

The V gene is TRBV7-3, the J gene TRBJ2-1; 9 bases line up with TRBD2. This CDR3 contains 14 residues. The J segment lost 5 bases and the V segment lost 5 bases, leaving 4 bases of the junction unmatched. The germline gives CDR1 SGHTA, CDR2 FQGTGA. The CDR3 is CASSGAGGNNEQFF. CDR3 in DNA: TGTGCCAGCAGCGGAGCGGGAGGCAACAATGAGCAGTTCTTC.

This sequence joins TRBV6-1 and TRBJ1-4, with D possibly matching TRBD1 (6 bases). This CDR3 is 13 amino acids long. V dropped 7 bases and J dropped 5 bases, with 11 bases sitting between them. CDR1 is MNHNS, CDR2 SASEGT, per germline. CDR3 DNA sequence: TGTGCCAGCAAGTCAGGGGCGAATGAAAAACTGTTTTTT. Protein: CASKSGANEKLFF.

As for this clone: Within the sample, other DNA sequences also encode this same CDR3. The CDR3 sequence: CASSLDSSYNEQFF. CDR3 DNA: TGTGCCAGCAGCTTAGATAGCTCCTACAATGAGCAGTTCTTC. V is TRBV7-2 and J is TRBJ2-1; unclear D gene. V lost 1 base and J 0 bases, leaving 4 bases between the germline ends. Per germline, CDR1 SGHTA and CDR2 FQGNSA. The CDR3 loop spans 14 amino acids.

This sequence joins TRBV5-1 and TRBJ1-2; D perhaps matches TRBD1 (5 bases). Trimming removed 0 bases at V and 8 bases at J, with 14 bases between. The CDR3 totals 14 residues. The germline V gene has CDR1 SGHRS and CDR2 YFSETQ. The CDR3 nucleotides are TGCGCCAGCAGCTTGGTCGCAGGGTCGGAAGGCTACACCTTC. It encodes CASSLVAGSEGYTF.

This rearrangement joins TRBV11-2 to TRBJ1-1; D is unclear. CDR1 is SGHAT, CDR2 FQNNGV, per germline. The CDR3 has 14 amino acids. V lost 5 bases and J lost 4, with 14 bases in between. DNA for the CDR3: TGTGCCAGCAGCCCCCTGAGGGCTGGCACTGAAGCTTTCTTT. Protein sequence: CASSPLRAGTEAFF.

The V and J genes are TRBV5-1 and TRBJ2-1, with 7 bases aligning to TRBD1. Trimming cost V 4 bases and J 5 bases; bases outside gene matches: 9. This CDR3 has 15 residues. Germline values: CDR1 SGHRS, CDR2 YFSETQ. The CDR3 DNA sequence: TGCGCCAGCAGCACTCCAGACAGGGACCACAATGAGCAGTTCTTC. It yields the protein CASSTPDRDHNEQFF. The full variable domain, with the rest looked up from reference TRBV5-1 and TRBJ2-1, is KAGVTQTPRYLIKTRGQQVTLSCSPISGHRSVSWYQQTPGQGLQFLFEYFSETQRNKGNFPGRFSGRQFSNSRSEMNVSTLELGDSALYLCASSTPDRDHNEQFFGPGTRLTVL.

This sequence joins TRBV9 and TRBJ2-1; possibly TRBD1 or TRBD2 for D (5 bases each). V was trimmed by 0 bases and J by 4 bases, leaving 17 bases between them. Germline V gene lookup returns CDR1 SGDLS and CDR2 YYNGEE. This CDR3 comprises 17 residues. The CDR3: CASSVGPGRPLYNEQFF. The DNA of the CDR3 is TGTGCCAGCAGCGTAGGGCCGGGGCGGCCCCTATACAATGAGCAGTTCTTC.

This clone was seen a few times. This sequence joins TRBV11-1 and TRBJ1-5; D unresolved. Germline assignment: CDR1 SGHAT and CDR2 FQDESV (reference sequence). Trimming removed 1 base from V and 10 bases from J, with 11 bases in between. There are 13 residues in the CDR3. The CDR3 nucleotides are TGTGCCAGCAGCTTAGAGGCCCGGAGACCCCAGCATTTT. Translated, it gives CASSLEARRPQHF.

Of note for this clone: Other DNA sequences in this specimen translate into the identical CDR3. The gene calls are TRBV28 and TRBJ2-5; possibly TRBD2 for D (6 bases). This CDR3 has 13 residues. CDR1 is MDHEN, CDR2 SYDVKM, per germline. Deletions cut 6 bases from V and 5 bases from J, with 13 bases between. CDR3 amino acids: CASSLGGRETQYF. As DNA, the CDR3 is TGTGCCAGCAGCCTGGGGGGTCGGGAGACCCAGTACTTC.

This chain links TRBV6-1 with TRBJ2-7; D ambiguous. This CDR3 spans 12 amino acids. With 5 bases removed from V and 7 bases from J, the gap between germline ends came to 12 bases. Germline CDR1 reads MNHNS; CDR2 reads SASEGT. The chain's CDR3 is CASSPRAAEQYF. CDR3 sequence (DNA): TGTGCCAGCAGTCCAAGGGCAGCGGAGCAGTACTTC.

For this clone: This same CDR3 is encoded by further DNA sequences in the sample. V is TRBV9 and J is TRBJ2-3; no firm D call. Germline CDR1 reads SGDLS; CDR2 reads YYNGEE. Trimming took 0 bases from V and 3 from J, leaving 5 bases between them. The CDR3 has 13 residues. The CDR3 reads CASSVVVTDTQYF. The DNA of the CDR3 is TGTGCCAGCAGCGTAGTAGTTACAGATACGCAGTATTTT. The full variable domain, with the rest looked up from reference TRBV9 and TRBJ2-3, is DSGVTQTPKHLITATGQRVTLRCSPRSGDLSVYWYQQSLDQGLQFLIQYYNGEERAKGNILERFSAQQFPDLHSELNLSSLELGDSALYFCASSVVVTDTQYFGPGTRLTVL.

The CDR3 DNA reads TGTGCCAGCAGTTTTGGGACAGGGGCTAATGAAAAACTGTTTTTT. It encodes CASSFGTGANEKLFF. This chain links TRBV25-1 with TRBJ1-4, with TRBD1 matching 10 bases. Germline-derived CDR1 and CDR2 are MGHDK and SYGVNS. The length of the CDR3 is 15 residues. The trim removed 5 bases at V and 3 bases at J, leaving 3 bases unmatched.

The V gene is TRBV4-2, the J gene TRBJ2-7; unclear D gene. V lost 0 bases and J lost 0, with 9 bases in between. This CDR3 region has 15 residues. Germline CDR1 is LGHNA and CDR2 is YNFKEQ. The CDR3 DNA reads as TGTGCCAGCAGCCAAGAACTCTATCCCTCCTACGAGCAGTACTTC. Translation: CASSQELYPSYEQYF.

This chain connects TRBV28 to TRBJ1-1; the match to TRBD1 covers 10 bases. CDR3 length equals 15 residues. Germline V CDR1 and CDR2: MDHEN, SYDVKM. Unmatched junction bases numbered 7, after V lost 5 bases and J lost 4 bases. This chain's CDR3 is CASSPTGGRGTEAFF. The CDR3 nucleotides read TGTGCCAGCAGTCCGACAGGGGGCCGGGGCACTGAAGCTTTCTTT.